The 22 T cell receptor beta chains below come from one sample, sequenced in a study of OX40 agonist ivuxolimab in advanced cancers. The protocol was immunoSEQ multiplex PCR, while the TCRdb copy is restricted to in-frame clones and leaves out a portion. The sample gives 50,000 or so clones, 85% to 95% of which show up once; approximately 8.3% is in the top ten. The sequencing here drew on CD4+ or CD8+ T cells sorted from blood, taken in a trial of the OX40 agonist ivuxolimab. Receptors originate from an adult with an advanced solid tumor such as melanoma, head and neck, liver or kidney cancer.

The chain has TRBV20-1 and TRBJ2-7, with D maybe TRBD2 (5 bases). Per germline, CDR1 DFQATT and CDR2 SNEGSKA (reference sequence). The CDR3 contains 11 residues. The ends were cut back, 6 bases at V and 7 bases at J, with 13 bases in the middle. CDR3 in DNA: TGCAGTGCGGACGGCCGAGGGGAGCAGTACTTC. Encoded protein: CSADGRGEQYF.

The chain combines TRBV6-4 with TRBJ2-2, with D maybe TRBD2 (5 bases). The CDR3 has 17 residues. Looked up from germline, CDR1 is MRHNA and CDR2 is SNTAGT. V gave up 0 bases and J gave up 5 bases, with 16 bases separating them. CDR3 loop: CASSDSGRNRGTGELFF. The CDR3 nucleotides are TGTGCCAGCAGTGACTCGGGCAGGAACCGAGGGACCGGGGAGCTGTTTTTT.

The CDR3 DNA sequence: TGTGCCAGCAGTTCGGGAGCGAACACCGGGGAGCTGTTTTTT. Its protein product is CASSSGANTGELFF. The chain recombines TRBV27 with TRBJ2-2; tentatively, D is TRBD2 (6 bases). CDR3 length equals 14 residues. The ends were cut back, 4 bases at V and 0 bases at J, with 6 bases in the middle. Per the germline V gene, CDR1 is MNHEY and CDR2 is SMNVEV (reference sequence).

This chain connects TRBV5-6 to TRBJ1-6; no reliable D call. Germline assignment: CDR1 SGHDT and CDR2 YYEEEE. V lost 4 bases, J lost 9 bases, and 17 bases lay in between. This CDR3 spans 15 amino acids. The CDR3 sequence: CASSDRAVGPSPLHF. For the CDR3, the DNA is TGTGCCAGCAGCGATCGGGCAGTCGGGCCTTCACCCCTCCACTTT. Looking up the rest from reference TRBV5-6 and TRBJ1-6 gives the full variable domain: DAGVTQSPTHLIKTRGQQVTLRCSPKSGHDTVSWYQQALGQGPQFIFQYYEEEERQRGNFPDRFSGHQFPNYSSELNVNALLLGDSALYLCASSDRAVGPSPLHFGNGTRLTVT.

The CDR3 protein is CASSDRGPGSGYTF. The CDR3 DNA sequence: TGTGCCAGCAGCGACAGGGGACCGGGGAGTGGCTACACCTTC. This sequence joins TRBV7-8 and TRBJ1-2, with 8 bases matching TRBD1. The CDR3 is made up of 14 amino acids. V was pared by 5 bases and J by 7 bases, with 9 bases of the junction left unmatched. Germline lookup yields CDR1 SGHVS and CDR2 FQNEAQ.

V gene TRBV28 combines with J gene TRBJ2-7; a weak D match, TRBD1 (6 bases). V was clipped by 8 bases and J by 0 bases, with 14 bases between them. This CDR3 has 14 residues. Germline lookup yields CDR1 MDHEN and CDR2 SYDVKM. The CDR3 here is CASAYGQYSYEQYF. In nucleotides, the CDR3 is TGTGCCAGCGCTTACGGACAGTACTCCTACGAGCAGTACTTC.

This rearrangement joins TRBV11-2 to TRBJ2-2; D might be TRBD2 (6 bases). The CDR3 consists of 15 residues. Trimming pared 5 bases from V and 3 bases from J, leaving 13 bases between. Per germline, CDR1 SGHAT and CDR2 FQNNGV. CDR3 amino acids: CASSPREQYTGELFF. The CDR3 DNA reads as TGTGCCAGCAGCCCCCGGGAGCAATACACCGGGGAGCTGTTTTTT. Together with reference TRBV11-2 and TRBJ2-2, the CDR3 gives the full variable domain: EAGVAQSPRYKIIEKRQSVAFWCNPISGHATLYWYQQILGQGPKLLIQFQNNGVVDDSQLPKDRFSAERLKGVDSTLKIQPAKLEDSAVYLCASSPREQYTGELFFGEGSRLTVL.

This chain joins TRBV7-9 and TRBJ2-6; D could derive from TRBD1 or TRBD2 (5 bases each). V lost 10 bases and J lost 4, with 17 bases in between. Germline V gives CDR1 SEHNR, CDR2 FQNEAQ (reference sequence). This CDR3 contains 15 residues. The chain's CDR3 is CAILFGAPGANVLTF. The CDR3 DNA reads as TGTGCCATCTTATTCGGGGCGCCCGGGGCCAACGTCCTGACTTTC. The full variable domain, with the rest looked up from reference TRBV7-9 and TRBJ2-6, is DTGVSQNPRHKITKRGQNVTFRCDPISEHNRLYWYRQTLGQGPEFLTYFQNEAQLEKSRLLSDRFSAERPKGSFSTLEIQRTEQGDSAMYLCAILFGAPGANVLTFGAGSRLTVL.

The chain employs TRBV28 and TRBJ1-3, with D unclear. V lost 7 bases and J lost 0, with 10 bases in between. Germline values: CDR1 MDHEN, CDR2 SYDVKM. This CDR3 spans 14 amino acids. The CDR3 protein is CASKADSSGNTIYF. CDR3 coding DNA: TGTGCCAGCAAAGCGGATAGCTCTGGAAACACCATATATTTT.

This chain connects TRBV10-2 to TRBJ1-5; no clear D. This CDR3 is 14 amino acids long. Germline CDR1 is WSHSY and CDR2 is SAAADI. Trimming cost V 4 bases and J 6 bases, with 13 bases left between them. The CDR3 region is CASSVEGSGQPQHF. The CDR3 bases are TGCGCCAGCAGTGTCGAAGGATCCGGTCAGCCCCAGCATTTT.

The J gene is TRBJ2-1, the V gene TRBV13, with 9 bases aligning to TRBD2. CDR3 length: 15 amino acids. Trimming at V came to 6 bases and at J to 4 bases, leaving 7 bases not matched to a gene. Germline V gives CDR1 PRHDT, CDR2 FYEKMQ (reference sequence). Written as DNA, the CDR3 is TGTGCCAGCAGTCTCACTAGCGGGCCTTACAATGAGCAGTTCTTC. Its protein is CASSLTSGPYNEQFF.

The gene calls are TRBV23-1 and TRBJ2-7, with D perhaps matching TRBD2 (6 bases). TRBV23-1 is known as an ORF, though its function is uncertain. The CDR3 runs 16 residues. The ends were cut back, 3 bases at V and 6 bases at J, with 21 bases in the middle. The CDR3 bases are TGCGCCAGCAGTCACCCGAAAGGGACTCGCGGCCCCGAGCAGTACTTC. Amino acid sequence: CASSHPKGTRGPEQYF.

This chain links TRBV28 with TRBJ2-7, with TRBD1 as a possible D gene (5 bases). Germline V gives CDR1 MDHEN, CDR2 SYDVKM. The CDR3 has 14 residues. Trimming cost V 2 bases and J 3 bases, with 11 bases left between them. The CDR3 DNA reads TGTGCCAGCAGTTTAACCAGGGAAGGCTACGAGCAGTACTTC. Amino acids: CASSLTREGYEQYF.

V is TRBV19 and J is TRBJ2-2; D is possibly TRBD1 (6 bases). This CDR3 is built from 12 residues. CDR1 is LNHDA, CDR2 SQIVND, per germline (reference sequence). Trimming removed 8 bases from V and 3 bases from J, with 7 bases in between. CDR3 loop: CASGGDTGELFF. The DNA for the CDR3 is TGTGCCAGTGGGGGCGACACCGGGGAGCTGTTTTTT.

This chain uses TRBV19 with TRBJ2-1; TRBD2 aligns across 10 bases. V shed 6 bases and J 0 bases; nucleotides not matched to a gene: 8. Germline-derived CDR1 and CDR2 are LNHDA and SQIVND (reference sequence). The CDR3 runs 17 residues. DNA of the CDR3: TGTGCCAGTAGCCCGACTAGCGGGTCCAGCTCCTACAATGAGCAGTTCTTC. It codes for CASSPTSGSSSYNEQFF.

V is TRBV27 and J is TRBJ2-7, with TRBD1 matching over 10 bases. With 3 bases clipped from V and 7 bases from J, the junction kept 6 bases outside the gene matches. Germline CDR1 MNHEY, CDR2 SMNVEV (reference sequence). The CDR3 contains 14 residues. CDR3 nucleotide sequence: TGTGCCAGCAGTTTCGGGACAGGGGTGAGAGAGCAGTACTTC. This sequence encodes CASSFGTGVREQYF.

On this clone: The sample has other DNA sequences that encode this CDR3 too. The gene calls are TRBV27 and TRBJ1-1, with a weak D call TRBD1 (5 bases). CDR1 and CDR2 (germline): MNHEY, SMNVEV (reference sequence). The CDR3 spans 13 residues. The ends were cut back, 3 bases at V and 3 bases at J, with 8 bases in the middle. This chain's CDR3 is CASSFAGDTEAFF. The CDR3 DNA reads as TGTGCCAGCAGTTTCGCGGGGGACACTGAAGCTTTCTTT.

Only a few counts were recorded for this clone. This chain uses TRBV27 with TRBJ1-6; D remains unclear. Trimming shortened V by 5 bases and J by 4 bases, and 9 bases separated the two germline ends. Germline CDR1 is MNHEY and CDR2 is SMNVEV (reference sequence). CDR3 length equals 14 residues. CDR3 loop: CASSIYPYNSPLHF. In DNA, the CDR3 is TGTGCCAGCAGTATCTACCCGTATAATTCACCCCTCCACTTT.

This clone was detected a few times. The rearrangement joins TRBV27 to TRBJ2-2; possibly TRBD2 for D (5 bases). CDR3 size: 12 residues. Trimming took off 6 bases at V and 7 bases at J, with 9 bases between the two ends. From germline, CDR1 is MNHEY and CDR2 SMNVEV (reference sequence). Written as DNA, the CDR3 is TGTGCCAGCAGGGTGGGAGTCGGGGAGCTGTTTTTT. Amino acid sequence: CASRVGVGELFF.

The chain uses TRBV19 and TRBJ1-2; D is uncertain. V lost 6 bases to trimming and J lost 2 bases, with 10 bases between them. This CDR3 region has 13 residues. CDR1 LNHDA and CDR2 SQIVND come from the germline V gene (reference sequence). CDR3 region: CASSPSLNYGYTF. In DNA form, the CDR3 reads TGTGCCAGTAGCCCCTCCCTAAACTATGGCTACACCTTC.

The chain joins TRBV7-9 to TRBJ2-5, with no clear D. Germline V gene lookup returns CDR1 SEHNR and CDR2 FQNEAQ (reference sequence). The CDR3 consists of 14 residues. The ends were cut back, 5 bases at V and 0 bases at J, with 10 bases in the middle. CDR3 region: CASSPSDHQETQYF. The CDR3 DNA sequence: TGTGCCAGCAGCCCCTCGGACCACCAAGAGACCCAGTACTTC.

The rearrangement uses TRBV7-9 and TRBJ1-2, with D possibly matching TRBD1 (6 bases). The germline V and J ends were trimmed by 7 bases and 7 bases, with 13 bases remaining between them. Germline CDR1 SEHNR, CDR2 FQNEAQ (reference sequence). CDR3 length: 12 amino acids. CDR3 protein: CASTLTGLGYTF. CDR3 nucleotide sequence: TGTGCCAGCACGTTGACAGGACTTGGCTACACCTTC. Using reference TRBV7-9 and TRBJ1-2 for the parts outside the CDR3, the full variable domain is DTGVSQNPRHKITKRGQNVTFRCDPISEHNRLYWYRQTLGQGPEFLTYFQNEAQLEKSRLLSDRFSAERPKGSFSTLEIQRTEQGDSAMYLCASTLTGLGYTFGSGTRLTVV.